This TCR beta chain was captured in a study of T-cell reconstitution after alpha-beta-depleted transplantation in children. The CDR3 totals 15 residues. The ends were cut back, 5 bases at V and 3 bases at J, with 17 bases in the middle. The germline gives CDR1 MNHEY, CDR2 SMNVEV (reference sequence). Unique molecular identifiers were used to barcode this TCRbeta library. TCRdb ran MiXCR on the PCR reads and lists one entry per CDR3 protein. The repertoire consists of about 460,000 distinct CDR3 sequences, with roughly an eighth occurring once and the leading ten covering about 5.4%. The sequenced sample was PBMCs from the stem cell graft donor, obtained from the stem cell graft. The origin of this receptor is a human donor who donated a stem cell graft to a child with combined immunodeficiency. The chain joins TRBV27 to TRBJ2-7; no firm D call. The CDR3 spells CASSQLPKQVYEQYF. The CDR3 bases are TGTGCCAGCAGTCAACTCCCTAAGCAAGTCTACGAGCAGTACTTC.